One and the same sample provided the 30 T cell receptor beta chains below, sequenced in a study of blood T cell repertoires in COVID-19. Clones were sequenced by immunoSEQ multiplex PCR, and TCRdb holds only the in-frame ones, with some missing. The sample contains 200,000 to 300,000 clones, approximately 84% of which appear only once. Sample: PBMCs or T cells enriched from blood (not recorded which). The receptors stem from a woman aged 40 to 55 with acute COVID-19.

The CDR3 nucleotides are TGTGCCAGCTTAAGCGGAATCTATGGCTACACCTTC. This sequence encodes CASLSGIYGYTF. The chain links TRBV2 to TRBJ1-2; D not resolved. CDR3 length equals 12 residues. The V end lost 8 bases, the J end lost 4 bases, and 11 bases lay between the germline ends. The germline gives CDR1 SNHLY, CDR2 FYNNEI.

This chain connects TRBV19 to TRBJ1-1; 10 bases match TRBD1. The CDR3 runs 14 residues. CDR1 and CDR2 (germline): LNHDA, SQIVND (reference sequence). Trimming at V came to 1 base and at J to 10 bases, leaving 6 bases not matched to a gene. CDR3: CASSIGGTGDLAFF. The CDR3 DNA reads TGTGCCAGTAGTATAGGGGGGACAGGGGACCTAGCTTTCTTT. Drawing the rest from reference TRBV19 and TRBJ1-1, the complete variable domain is DGGITQSPKYLFRKEGQNVTLSCEQNLNHDAMYWYRQDPGQGLRLIYYSQIVNDFQKGDIAEGYSVSREKKESFPLTVTSAQKNPTAFYLCASSIGGTGDLAFFGQGTRLTVV.

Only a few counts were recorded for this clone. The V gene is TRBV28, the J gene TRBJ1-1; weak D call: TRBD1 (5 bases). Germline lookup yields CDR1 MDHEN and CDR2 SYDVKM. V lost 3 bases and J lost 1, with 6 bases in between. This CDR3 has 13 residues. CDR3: CASSFQGNTEAFF. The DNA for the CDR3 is TGTGCCAGCAGTTTTCAGGGGAACACTGAAGCTTTCTTT.

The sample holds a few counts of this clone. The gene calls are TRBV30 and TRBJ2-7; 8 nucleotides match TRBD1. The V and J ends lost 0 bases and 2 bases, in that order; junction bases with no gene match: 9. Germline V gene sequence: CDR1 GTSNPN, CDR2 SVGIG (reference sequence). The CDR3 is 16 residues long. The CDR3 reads CAWSVQTGQGPYEQYF. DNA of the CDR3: TGTGCCTGGAGTGTACAAACTGGACAGGGCCCCTACGAGCAGTACTTC.

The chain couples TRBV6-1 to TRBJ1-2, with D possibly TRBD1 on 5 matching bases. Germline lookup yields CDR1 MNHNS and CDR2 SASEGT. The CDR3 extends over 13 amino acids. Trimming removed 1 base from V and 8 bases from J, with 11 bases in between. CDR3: CASSEVGEGGYTF. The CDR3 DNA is TGTGCCAGCAGTGAAGTGGGGGAGGGAGGCTACACCTTC.

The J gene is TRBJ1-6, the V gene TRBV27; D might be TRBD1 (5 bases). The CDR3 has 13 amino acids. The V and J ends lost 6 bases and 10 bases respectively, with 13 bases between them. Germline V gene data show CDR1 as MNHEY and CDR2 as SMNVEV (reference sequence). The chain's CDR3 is CASRGVLGSPLHF. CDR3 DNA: TGTGCCAGCAGAGGGGTGTTAGGCTCACCCCTCCACTTT.

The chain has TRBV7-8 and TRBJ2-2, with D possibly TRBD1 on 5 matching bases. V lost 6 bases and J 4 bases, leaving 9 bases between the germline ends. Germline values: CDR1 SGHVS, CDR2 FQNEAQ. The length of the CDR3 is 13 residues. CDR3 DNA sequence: TGTGCCAGCAGTTCTAGGGGCACCGGGGAGCTGTTTTTT. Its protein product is CASSSRGTGELFF.

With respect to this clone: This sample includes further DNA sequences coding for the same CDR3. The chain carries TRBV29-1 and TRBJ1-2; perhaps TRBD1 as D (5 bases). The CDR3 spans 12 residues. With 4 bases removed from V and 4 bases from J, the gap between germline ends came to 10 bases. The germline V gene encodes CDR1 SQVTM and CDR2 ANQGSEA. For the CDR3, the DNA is TGCAGCGTTGTTGGGCAGGGCTATGGCTACACCTTC. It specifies CSVVGQGYGYTF.

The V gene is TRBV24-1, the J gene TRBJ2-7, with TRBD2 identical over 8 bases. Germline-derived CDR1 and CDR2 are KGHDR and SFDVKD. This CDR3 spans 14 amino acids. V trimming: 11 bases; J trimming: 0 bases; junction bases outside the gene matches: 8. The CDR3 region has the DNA TGTGCCAAATCGGGAGGGCCGAGCTCCTACGAGCAGTACTTC. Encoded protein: CAKSGGPSSYEQYF.

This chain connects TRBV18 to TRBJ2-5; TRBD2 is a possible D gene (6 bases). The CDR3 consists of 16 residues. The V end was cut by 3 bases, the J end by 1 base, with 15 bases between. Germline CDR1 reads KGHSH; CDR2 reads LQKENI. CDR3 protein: CASSPAGLGGQETQYF. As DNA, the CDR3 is TGTGCCAGCTCACCCGCGGGTCTGGGGGGCCAAGAGACCCAGTACTTC.

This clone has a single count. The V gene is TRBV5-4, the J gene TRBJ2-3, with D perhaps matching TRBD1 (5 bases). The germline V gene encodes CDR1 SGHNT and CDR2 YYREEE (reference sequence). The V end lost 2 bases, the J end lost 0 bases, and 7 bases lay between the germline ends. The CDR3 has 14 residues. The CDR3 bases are TGTGCCAGCAGCTTTAGGGGTAGCACAGATACGCAGTATTTT. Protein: CASSFRGSTDTQYF.

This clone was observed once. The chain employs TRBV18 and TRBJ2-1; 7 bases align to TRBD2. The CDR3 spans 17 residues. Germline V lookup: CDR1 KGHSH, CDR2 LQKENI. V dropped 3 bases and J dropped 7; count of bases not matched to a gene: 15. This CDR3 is CASSPRGSLVYRNEQFF. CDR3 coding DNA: TGTGCCAGCTCACCCCGCGGGAGTCTGGTTTATAGGAATGAGCAGTTCTTC.

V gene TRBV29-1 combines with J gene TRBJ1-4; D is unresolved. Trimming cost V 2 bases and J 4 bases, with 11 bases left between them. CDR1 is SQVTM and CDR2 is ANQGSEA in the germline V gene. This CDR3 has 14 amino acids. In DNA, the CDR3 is TGCAGCGTTGAATTGGCTTCCGATAATGAAAAACTGTTTTTT. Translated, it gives CSVELASDNEKLFF.

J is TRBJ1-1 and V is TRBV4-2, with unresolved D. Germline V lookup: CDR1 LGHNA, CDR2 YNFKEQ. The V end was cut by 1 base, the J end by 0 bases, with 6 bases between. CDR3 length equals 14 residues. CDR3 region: CASSQGQLNTEAFF. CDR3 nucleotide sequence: TGTGCCAGCAGCCAAGGGCAGTTGAACACTGAAGCTTTCTTT.

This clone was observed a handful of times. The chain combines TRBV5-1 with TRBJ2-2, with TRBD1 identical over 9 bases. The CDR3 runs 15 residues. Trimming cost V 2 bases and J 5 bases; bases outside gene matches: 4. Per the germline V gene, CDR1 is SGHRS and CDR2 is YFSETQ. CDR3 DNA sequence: TGCGCCAGCAGCTTAGGGACAGGGAGTACCGGGGAGCTGTTTTTT. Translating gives CASSLGTGSTGELFF. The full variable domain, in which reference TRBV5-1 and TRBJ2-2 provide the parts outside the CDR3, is KAGVTQTPRYLIKTRGQQVTLSCSPISGHRSVSWYQQTPGQGLQFLFEYFSETQRNKGNFPGRFSGRQFSNSRSEMNVSTLELGDSALYLCASSLGTGSTGELFFGEGSRLTVL.

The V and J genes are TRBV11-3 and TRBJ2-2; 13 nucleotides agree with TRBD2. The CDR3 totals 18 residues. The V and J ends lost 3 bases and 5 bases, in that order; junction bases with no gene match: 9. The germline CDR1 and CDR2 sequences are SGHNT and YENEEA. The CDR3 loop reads CASSFRLAGGRRTGELFF. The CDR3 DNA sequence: TGTGCCAGCAGCTTTCGACTAGCGGGAGGACGGAGGACCGGGGAGCTGTTTTTT.

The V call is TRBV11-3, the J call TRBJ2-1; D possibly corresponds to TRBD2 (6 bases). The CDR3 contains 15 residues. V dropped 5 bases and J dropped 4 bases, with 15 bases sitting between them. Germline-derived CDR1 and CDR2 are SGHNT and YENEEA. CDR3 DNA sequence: TGTGCCAGCAGCCTTGGACTATTCCTATACAATGAGCAGTTCTTC. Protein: CASSLGLFLYNEQFF.

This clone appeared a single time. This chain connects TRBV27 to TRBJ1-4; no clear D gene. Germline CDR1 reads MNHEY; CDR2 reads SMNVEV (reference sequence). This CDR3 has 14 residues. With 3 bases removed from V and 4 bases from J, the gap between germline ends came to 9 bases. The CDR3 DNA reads TGTGCCAGCAGTTTGACTGAAAGTAATGAAAAACTGTTTTTT. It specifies CASSLTESNEKLFF.

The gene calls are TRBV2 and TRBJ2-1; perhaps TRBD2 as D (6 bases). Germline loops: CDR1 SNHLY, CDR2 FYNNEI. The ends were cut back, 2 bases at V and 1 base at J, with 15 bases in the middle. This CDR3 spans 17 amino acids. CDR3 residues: CASSELASSGSYNEQFF. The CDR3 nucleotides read TGTGCCAGCAGTGAACTAGCGTCAAGTGGGTCCTACAATGAGCAGTTCTTC.

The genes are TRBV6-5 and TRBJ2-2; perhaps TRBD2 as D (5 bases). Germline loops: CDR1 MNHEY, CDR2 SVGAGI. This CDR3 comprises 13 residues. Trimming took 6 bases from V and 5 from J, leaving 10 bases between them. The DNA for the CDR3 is TGTGCCAGCAGAGGCAGGAGGACCGGGGAGCTGTTTTTT. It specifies CASRGRRTGELFF.

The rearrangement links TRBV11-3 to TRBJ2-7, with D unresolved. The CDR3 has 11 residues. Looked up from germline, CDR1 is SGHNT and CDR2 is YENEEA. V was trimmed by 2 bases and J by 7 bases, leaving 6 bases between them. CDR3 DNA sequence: TGTGCCAGCAGCTTAACACAAGAGCAGTACTTC. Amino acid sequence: CASSLTQEQYF.

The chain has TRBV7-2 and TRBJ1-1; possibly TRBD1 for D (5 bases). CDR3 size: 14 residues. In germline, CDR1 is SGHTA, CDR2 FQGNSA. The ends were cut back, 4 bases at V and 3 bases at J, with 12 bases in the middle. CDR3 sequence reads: CASSSPTGDTEAFF. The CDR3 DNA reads TGTGCCAGCAGCTCCCCCACGGGGGACACTGAAGCTTTCTTT.

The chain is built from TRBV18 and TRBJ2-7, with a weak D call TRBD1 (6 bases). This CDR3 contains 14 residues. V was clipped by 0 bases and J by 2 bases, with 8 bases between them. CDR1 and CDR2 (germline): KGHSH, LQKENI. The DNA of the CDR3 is TGTGCCAGCTCACCACCCAGGGGAACCTACGAGCAGTACTTC. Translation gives CASSPPRGTYEQYF.

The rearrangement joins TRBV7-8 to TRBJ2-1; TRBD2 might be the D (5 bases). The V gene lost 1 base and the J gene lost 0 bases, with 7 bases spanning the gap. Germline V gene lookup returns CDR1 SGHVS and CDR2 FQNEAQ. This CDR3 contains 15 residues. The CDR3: CASSLVGSSYNEQFF. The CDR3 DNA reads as TGTGCCAGCAGCTTAGTAGGGAGCTCCTACAATGAGCAGTTCTTC.

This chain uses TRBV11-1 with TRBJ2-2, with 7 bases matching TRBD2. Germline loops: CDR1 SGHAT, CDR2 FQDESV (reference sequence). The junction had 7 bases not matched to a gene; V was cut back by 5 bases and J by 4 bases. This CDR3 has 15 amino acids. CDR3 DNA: TGTGCCAGCAGCCAGGGCGGGGGATTCACCGGGGAGCTGTTTTTT. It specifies CASSQGGGFTGELFF.

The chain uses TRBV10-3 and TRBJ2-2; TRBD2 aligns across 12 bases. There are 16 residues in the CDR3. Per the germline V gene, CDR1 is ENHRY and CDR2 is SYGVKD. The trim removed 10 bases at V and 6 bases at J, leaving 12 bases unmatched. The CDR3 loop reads CATLSSGREVAGELFF. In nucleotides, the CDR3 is TGTGCCACCCTATCTAGCGGGAGGGAAGTCGCCGGGGAGCTGTTTTTT.

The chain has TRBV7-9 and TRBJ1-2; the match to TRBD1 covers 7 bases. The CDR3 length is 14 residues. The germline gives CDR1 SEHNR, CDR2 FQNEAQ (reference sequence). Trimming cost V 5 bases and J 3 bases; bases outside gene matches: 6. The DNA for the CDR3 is TGTGCCAGCAGCCCCGGACAGGTTTACTATGGCTACACCTTC. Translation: CASSPGQVYYGYTF.

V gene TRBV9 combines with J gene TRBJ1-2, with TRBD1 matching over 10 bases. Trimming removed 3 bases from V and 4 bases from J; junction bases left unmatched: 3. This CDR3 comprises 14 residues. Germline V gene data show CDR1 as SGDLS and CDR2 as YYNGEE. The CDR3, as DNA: TGTGCCAGCAGCGCGGGACAGGGGTCCTATGGCTACACCTTC. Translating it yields CASSAGQGSYGYTF. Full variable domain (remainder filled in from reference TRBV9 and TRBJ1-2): DSGVTQTPKHLITATGQRVTLRCSPRSGDLSVYWYQQSLDQGLQFLIQYYNGEERAKGNILERFSAQQFPDLHSELNLSSLELGDSALYFCASSAGQGSYGYTFGSGTRLTVV.

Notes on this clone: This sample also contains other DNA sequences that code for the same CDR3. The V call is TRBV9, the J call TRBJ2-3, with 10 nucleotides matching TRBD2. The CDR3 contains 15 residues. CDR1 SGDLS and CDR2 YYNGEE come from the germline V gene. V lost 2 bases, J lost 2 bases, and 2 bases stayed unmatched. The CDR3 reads CASSVGLAATDTQYF. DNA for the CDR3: TGTGCCAGCAGCGTTGGACTAGCGGCCACAGATACGCAGTATTTT. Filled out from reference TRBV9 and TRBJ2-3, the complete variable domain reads DSGVTQTPKHLITATGQRVTLRCSPRSGDLSVYWYQQSLDQGLQFLIQYYNGEERAKGNILERFSAQQFPDLHSELNLSSLELGDSALYFCASSVGLAATDTQYFGPGTRLTVL.

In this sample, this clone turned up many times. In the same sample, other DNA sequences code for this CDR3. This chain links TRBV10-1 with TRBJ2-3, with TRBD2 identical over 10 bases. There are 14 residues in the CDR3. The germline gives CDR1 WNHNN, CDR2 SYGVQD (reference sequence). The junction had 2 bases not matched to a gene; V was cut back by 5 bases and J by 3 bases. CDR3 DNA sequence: TGCGCCAGCAGTCTAGCGGGAGAGACAGATACGCAGTATTTT. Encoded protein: CASSLAGETDTQYF.